This TCR beta chain comes out of a study of cytomegalovirus exposure and HLA in healthy donors. The CDR3 covers 14 residues. Germline values: CDR1 SGHAT, CDR2 FQNNGV. V gave up 2 bases and J gave up 0 bases, with 7 bases separating them. Vbeta (60) and Jbeta (13) primers were used in the PCR. TCRdb's copy holds only in-frame clones and misses some; the assay was immunoSEQ multiplex PCR. The sample yields 99,000 or so clones, about three quarters seen once. Sequencing was carried out using PBMCs. This sequence was found in a male donor in good health and CMV-seronegative. The rearrangement joins TRBV11-2 to TRBJ1-2; the D is unclear. Written as DNA, the CDR3 is TGTGCCAGCAGCTTAATACGGTCTAACTATGGCTACACCTTC. This sequence encodes CASSLIRSNYGYTF.